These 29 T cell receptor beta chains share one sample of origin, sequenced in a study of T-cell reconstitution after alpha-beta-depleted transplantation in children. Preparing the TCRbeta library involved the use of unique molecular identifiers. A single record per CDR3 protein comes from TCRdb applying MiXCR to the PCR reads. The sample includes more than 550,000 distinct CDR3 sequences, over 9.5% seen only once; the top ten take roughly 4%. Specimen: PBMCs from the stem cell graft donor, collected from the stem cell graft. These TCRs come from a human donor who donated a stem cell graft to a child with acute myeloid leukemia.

CDR3 sequence reads: CASSEWNVQGADGYTF. CDR3 DNA: TGTGCCAGCAGTGAATGGAATGTACAGGGGGCGGATGGCTACACCTTC. The V call is TRBV25-1, the J call TRBJ1-2, with 9 bases that match TRBD1. The germline gives CDR1 MGHDK, CDR2 SYGVNS. V trimming: 1 base; J trimming: 6 bases; junction bases outside the gene matches: 9. The CDR3 consists of 16 residues.

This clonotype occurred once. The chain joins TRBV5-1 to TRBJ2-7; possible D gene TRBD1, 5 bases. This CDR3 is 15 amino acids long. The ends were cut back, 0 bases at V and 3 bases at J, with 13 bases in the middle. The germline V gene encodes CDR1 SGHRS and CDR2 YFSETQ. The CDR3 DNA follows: TGCGCCAGCAGCTTGGGTTGGGGCGGCAGCTACGAGCAGTACTTC. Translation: CASSLGWGGSYEQYF.

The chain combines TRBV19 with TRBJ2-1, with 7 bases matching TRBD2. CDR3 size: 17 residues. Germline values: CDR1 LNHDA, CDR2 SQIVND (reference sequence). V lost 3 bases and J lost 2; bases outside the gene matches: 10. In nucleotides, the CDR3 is TGTGCCAGTAGTATCGGGGGGACTTTCTCTACCTACAATGAGCAGTTCTTC. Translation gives CASSIGGTFSTYNEQFF.

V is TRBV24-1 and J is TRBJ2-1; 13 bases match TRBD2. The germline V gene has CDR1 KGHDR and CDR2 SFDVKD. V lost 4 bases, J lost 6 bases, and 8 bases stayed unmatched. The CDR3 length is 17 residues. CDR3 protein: CATSEPGTSGTANEQFF. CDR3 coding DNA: TGTGCCACCAGTGAGCCCGGGACTAGCGGGACAGCCAATGAGCAGTTCTTC.

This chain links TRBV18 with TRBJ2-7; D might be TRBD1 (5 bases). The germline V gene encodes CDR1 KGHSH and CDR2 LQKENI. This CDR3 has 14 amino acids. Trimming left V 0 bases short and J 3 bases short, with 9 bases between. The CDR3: CASSPPAGNYEQYF. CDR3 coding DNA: TGTGCCAGCTCACCACCCGCAGGGAACTACGAGCAGTACTTC. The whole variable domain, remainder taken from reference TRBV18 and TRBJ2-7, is NAGVMQNPRHLVRRRGQEARLRCSPMKGHSHVYWYRQLPEEGLKFMVYLQKENIIDESGMPKERFSAEFPKEGPSILRIQQVVRGDSAAYFCASSPPAGNYEQYFGPGTRLTVT.

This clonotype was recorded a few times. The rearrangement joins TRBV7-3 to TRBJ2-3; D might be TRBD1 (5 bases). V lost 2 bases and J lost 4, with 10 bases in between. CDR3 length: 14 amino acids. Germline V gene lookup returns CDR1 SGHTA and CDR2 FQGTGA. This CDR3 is CASSLAGKADTQYF. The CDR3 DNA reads TGTGCCAGCAGCTTAGCAGGGAAGGCAGATACGCAGTATTTT.

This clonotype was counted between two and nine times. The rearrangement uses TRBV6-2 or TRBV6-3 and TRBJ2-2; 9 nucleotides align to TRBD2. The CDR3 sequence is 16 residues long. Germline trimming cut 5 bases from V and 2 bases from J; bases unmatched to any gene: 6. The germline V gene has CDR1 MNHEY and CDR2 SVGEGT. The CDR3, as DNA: TGTGCCAGCAGTCCTAGCGGGATATTAAACACCGGGGAGCTGTTTTTT. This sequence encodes CASSPSGILNTGELFF.

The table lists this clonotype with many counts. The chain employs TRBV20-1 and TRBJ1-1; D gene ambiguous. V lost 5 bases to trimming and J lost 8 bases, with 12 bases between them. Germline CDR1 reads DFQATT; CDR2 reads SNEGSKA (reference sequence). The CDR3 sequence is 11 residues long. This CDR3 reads CSASLGREAFF. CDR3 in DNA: TGCAGTGCTTCCCTGGGCAGGGAAGCTTTCTTT.

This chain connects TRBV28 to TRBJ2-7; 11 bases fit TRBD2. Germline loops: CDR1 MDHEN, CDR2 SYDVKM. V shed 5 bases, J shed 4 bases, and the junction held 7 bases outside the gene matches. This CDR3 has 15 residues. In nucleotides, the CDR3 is TGTGCCAGCAGTGCCGCTAGCGGGAGGCGGTACGAGCAGTACTTC. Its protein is CASSAASGRRYEQYF.

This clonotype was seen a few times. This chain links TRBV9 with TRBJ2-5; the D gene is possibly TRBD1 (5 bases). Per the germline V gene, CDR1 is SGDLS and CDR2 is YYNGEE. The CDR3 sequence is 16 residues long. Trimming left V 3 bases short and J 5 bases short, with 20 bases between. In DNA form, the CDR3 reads TGTGCCAGCAGCGCAAACCAGGGCTTTGTAGGGGAGACCCAGTACTTC. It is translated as CASSANQGFVGETQYF.

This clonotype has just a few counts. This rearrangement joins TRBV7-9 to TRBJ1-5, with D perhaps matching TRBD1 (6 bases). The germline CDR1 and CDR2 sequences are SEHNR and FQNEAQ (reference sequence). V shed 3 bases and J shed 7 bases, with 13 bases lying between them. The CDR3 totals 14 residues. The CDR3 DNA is TGTGCCAGCAGCTTTGGGGGCGAGGGCCAGCCCCAGCATTTT. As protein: CASSFGGEGQPQHF. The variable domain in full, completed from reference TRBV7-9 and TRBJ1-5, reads DTGVSQNPRHKITKRGQNVTFRCDPISEHNRLYWYRQTLGQGPEFLTYFQNEAQLEKSRLLSDRFSAERPKGSFSTLEIQRTEQGDSAMYLCASSFGGEGQPQHFGDGTRLSIL.

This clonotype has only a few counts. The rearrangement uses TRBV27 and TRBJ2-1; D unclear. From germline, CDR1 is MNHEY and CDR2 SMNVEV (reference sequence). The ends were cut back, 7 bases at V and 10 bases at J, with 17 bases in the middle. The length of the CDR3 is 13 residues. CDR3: CASKSRGNGEQFF. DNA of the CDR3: TGTGCCAGCAAGTCACGAGGTAACGGCGAGCAGTTCTTC.

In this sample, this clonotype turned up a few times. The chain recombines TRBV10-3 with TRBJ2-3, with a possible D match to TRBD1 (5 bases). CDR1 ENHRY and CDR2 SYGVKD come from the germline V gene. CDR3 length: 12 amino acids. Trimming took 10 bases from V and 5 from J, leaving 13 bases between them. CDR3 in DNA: TGTGCCACCCGGACAAGTCAAGATACGCAGTATTTT. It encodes CATRTSQDTQYF.

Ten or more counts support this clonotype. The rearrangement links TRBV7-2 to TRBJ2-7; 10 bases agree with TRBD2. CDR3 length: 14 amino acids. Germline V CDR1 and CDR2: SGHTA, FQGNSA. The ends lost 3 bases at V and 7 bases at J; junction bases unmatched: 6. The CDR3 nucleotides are TGTGCCAGCAGCTTCCCGGGACTAGCGCGGGAGCAGTACTTC. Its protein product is CASSFPGLAREQYF.

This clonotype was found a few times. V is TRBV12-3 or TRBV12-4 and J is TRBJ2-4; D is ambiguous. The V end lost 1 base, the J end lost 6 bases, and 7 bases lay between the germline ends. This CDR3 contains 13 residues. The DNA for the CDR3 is TGTGCCAGCAGTTTAGGGGCAGCAAACATTCAGTACTTC. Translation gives CASSLGAANIQYF.

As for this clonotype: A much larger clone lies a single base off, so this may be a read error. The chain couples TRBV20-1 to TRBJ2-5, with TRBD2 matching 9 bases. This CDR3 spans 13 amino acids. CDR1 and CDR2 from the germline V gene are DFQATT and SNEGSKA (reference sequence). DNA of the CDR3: TGCAGTCCTAGACTAGCGGTACCAGGGACCCAGTACTTC. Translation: CSPRLAVPGTQYF.

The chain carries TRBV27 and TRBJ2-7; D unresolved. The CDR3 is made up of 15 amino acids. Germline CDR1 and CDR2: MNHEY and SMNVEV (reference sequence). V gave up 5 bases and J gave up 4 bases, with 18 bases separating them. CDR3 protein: CASSPDFTSPYEQYF. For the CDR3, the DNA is TGTGCCAGCAGTCCTGACTTCACATCCCCGTACGAGCAGTACTTC.

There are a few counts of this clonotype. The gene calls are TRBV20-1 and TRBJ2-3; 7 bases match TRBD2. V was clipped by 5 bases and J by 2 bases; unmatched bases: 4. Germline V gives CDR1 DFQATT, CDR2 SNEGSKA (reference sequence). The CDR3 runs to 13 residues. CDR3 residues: CSAPSGYTDTQYF. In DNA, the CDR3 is TGCAGTGCTCCTAGCGGCTACACAGATACGCAGTATTTT.

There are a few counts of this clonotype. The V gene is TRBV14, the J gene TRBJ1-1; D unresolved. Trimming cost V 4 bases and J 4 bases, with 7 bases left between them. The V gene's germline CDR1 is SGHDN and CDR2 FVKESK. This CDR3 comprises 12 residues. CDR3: CASSRSSTEAFF. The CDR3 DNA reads TGTGCCAGCAGCCGAAGCTCCACTGAAGCTTTCTTT. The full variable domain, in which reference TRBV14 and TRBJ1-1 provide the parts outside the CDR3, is EAGVTQFPSHSVIEKGQTVTLRCDPISGHDNLYWYRRVMGKEIKFLLHFVKESKQDESGMPNNRFLAERTGGTYSTLKVQPAELEDSGVYFCASSRSSTEAFFGQGTRLTVV.

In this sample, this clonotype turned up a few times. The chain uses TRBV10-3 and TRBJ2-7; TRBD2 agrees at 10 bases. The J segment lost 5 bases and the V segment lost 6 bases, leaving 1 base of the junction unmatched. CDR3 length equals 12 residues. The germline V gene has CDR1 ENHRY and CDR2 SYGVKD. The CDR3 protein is CAIRTSGDEQYF. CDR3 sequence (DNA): TGTGCCATCAGAACTAGCGGGGACGAGCAGTACTTC.

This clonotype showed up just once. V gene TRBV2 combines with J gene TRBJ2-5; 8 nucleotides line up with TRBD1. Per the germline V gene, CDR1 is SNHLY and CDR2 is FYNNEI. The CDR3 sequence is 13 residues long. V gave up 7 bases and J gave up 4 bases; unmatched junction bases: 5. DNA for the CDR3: TGTGCCAGCAATCCCAGGGGGCTAGAGACCCAGTACTTC. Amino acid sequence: CASNPRGLETQYF. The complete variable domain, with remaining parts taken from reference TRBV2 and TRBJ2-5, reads EPEVTQTPSHQVTQMGQEVILRCVPISNHLYFYWYRQILGQKVEFLVSFYNNEISEKSEIFDDQFSVERPDGSNFTLKIRSTKLEDSAMYFCASNPRGLETQYFGPGTRLLVL.

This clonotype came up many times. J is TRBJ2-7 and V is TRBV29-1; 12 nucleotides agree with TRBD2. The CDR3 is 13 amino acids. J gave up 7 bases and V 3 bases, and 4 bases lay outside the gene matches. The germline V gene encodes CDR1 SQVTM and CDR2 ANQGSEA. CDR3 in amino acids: CSVDLAGGREQYF. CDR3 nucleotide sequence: TGCAGCGTTGACCTAGCGGGGGGGAGGGAGCAGTACTTC.

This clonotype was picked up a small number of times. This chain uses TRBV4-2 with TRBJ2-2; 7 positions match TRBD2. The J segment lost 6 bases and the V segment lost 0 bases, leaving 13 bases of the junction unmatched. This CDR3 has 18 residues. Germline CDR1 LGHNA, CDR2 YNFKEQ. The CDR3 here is CASSQETPWEGGAGELFF. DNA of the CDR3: TGTGCCAGCAGCCAAGAAACCCCCTGGGAGGGCGGCGCCGGGGAGCTGTTTTTT.

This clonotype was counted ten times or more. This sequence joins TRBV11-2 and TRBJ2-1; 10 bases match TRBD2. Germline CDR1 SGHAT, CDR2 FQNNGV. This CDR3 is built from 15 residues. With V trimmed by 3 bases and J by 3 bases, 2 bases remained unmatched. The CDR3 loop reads CASSFTSGNYNEQFF. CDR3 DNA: TGTGCCAGCAGCTTCACTAGCGGGAACTACAATGAGCAGTTCTTC.

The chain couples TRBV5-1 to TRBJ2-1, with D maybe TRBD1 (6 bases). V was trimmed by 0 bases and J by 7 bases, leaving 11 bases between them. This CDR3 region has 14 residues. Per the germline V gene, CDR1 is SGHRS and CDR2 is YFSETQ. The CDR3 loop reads CASSLEGQGNEQFF. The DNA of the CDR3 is TGCGCCAGCAGCTTGGAGGGCCAGGGGAATGAGCAGTTCTTC.

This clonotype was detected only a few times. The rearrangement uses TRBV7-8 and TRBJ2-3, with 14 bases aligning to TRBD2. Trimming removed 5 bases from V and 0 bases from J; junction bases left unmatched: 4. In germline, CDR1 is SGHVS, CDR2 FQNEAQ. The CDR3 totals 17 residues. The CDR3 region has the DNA TGTGCCAGCAGCCCCGGACTAGCGGGAGGCAGCACAGATACGCAGTATTTT. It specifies CASSPGLAGGSTDTQYF.

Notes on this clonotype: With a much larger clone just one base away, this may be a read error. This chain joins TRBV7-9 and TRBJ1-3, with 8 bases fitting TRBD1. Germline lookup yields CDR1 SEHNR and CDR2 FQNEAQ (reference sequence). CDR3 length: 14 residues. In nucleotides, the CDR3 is TGTGCCAGCAGCTCCTCAGGGGGCGAAAACACCTTATATTTT. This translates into CASSSSGGENTLYF.

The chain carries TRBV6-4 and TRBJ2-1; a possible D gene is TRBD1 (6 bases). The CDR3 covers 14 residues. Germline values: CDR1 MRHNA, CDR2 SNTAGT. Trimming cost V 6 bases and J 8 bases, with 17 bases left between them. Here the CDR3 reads CASRNRVGFDEQFF. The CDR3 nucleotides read TGTGCCAGCAGAAACAGGGTTGGTTTCGATGAGCAGTTCTTC.

This CDR3 is CAWRGQPGGPNTEAFF. CDR3 DNA sequence: TGTGCCTGGAGAGGACAGCCGGGGGGGCCTAACACTGAAGCTTTCTTT. This chain connects TRBV30 to TRBJ1-1, with D possibly being TRBD1 (6 bases). In germline, CDR1 is GTSNPN, CDR2 SVGIG (reference sequence). The germline V and J ends were trimmed by 3 bases and 2 bases, with 19 bases remaining between them. This CDR3 is 16 amino acids long.